These 27 T cell receptor beta chains came from one sample sequenced in a study of blood T cells in healthy people across ages. Combining a sample-barcoded 5' primer with a J-beta primer mix, a second PCR ran for roughly 7 to 12 cycles. TCRdb itself ran the 5' RACE reads through MiXCR, one entry per CDR3 protein. The sample consists of 1.5 million to 2 million distinct CDR3 sequences, around 48% of them appearing once. Sequencing was done on a sample of blood. The receptor set was obtained from a woman in her thirties or forties in good health.

This clonotype was counted a few times. The chain couples TRBV6-5 to TRBJ2-6; D remains unclear. Germline V gene data show CDR1 as MNHEY and CDR2 as SVGAGI. The CDR3 sequence is 16 residues long. Trimming removed 6 bases at V and 3 bases at J, with 15 bases between. The CDR3, as DNA: TGTGCCAGCAGGACCGTATACGCTGGTGGGGCCAACGTCCTGACTTTC. Its translation is CASRTVYAGGANVLTF.

The chain recombines TRBV4-2 with TRBJ1-4; D call uncertain. The CDR3 is 17 amino acids. In germline, CDR1 is LGHNA, CDR2 YNFKEQ. Trimming removed 0 bases from V and 7 bases from J, with 18 bases in between. The CDR3 loop is CASSQEPGGAGSEKLFF. The CDR3 DNA reads TGTGCCAGCAGCCAAGAGCCCGGAGGAGCGGGTAGTGAAAAACTGTTTTTT.

This clonotype was detected only a few times. The chain employs TRBV24-1 and TRBJ2-5; TRBD2 aligns across 7 bases. V shed 0 bases and J 4 bases; nucleotides not matched to a gene: 7. Germline CDR1 is KGHDR and CDR2 is SFDVKD. The CDR3 is made up of 16 amino acids. The CDR3 spells CATSDLLGGKGETQYF. CDR3 bases: TGTGCCACCAGTGATTTGCTGGGGGGGAAGGGAGAGACCCAGTACTTC.

This clonotype was found a few times. The CDR3 loop reads CSAKSTGEVRSGANVLTF. The CDR3 DNA sequence: TGCAGTGCTAAGAGTACAGGGGAAGTCCGGTCTGGGGCCAACGTCCTGACTTTC. This chain links TRBV20-1 with TRBJ2-6; TRBD1 matches at 7 bases. The length of the CDR3 is 18 residues. J gave up 1 base and V 4 bases, and 13 bases lay outside the gene matches. Germline V gene lookup returns CDR1 DFQATT and CDR2 SNEGSKA (reference sequence).

At least ten counts were recorded for this clonotype. V is TRBV4-2 and J is TRBJ2-5; D gene uncertain. From germline, CDR1 is LGHNA and CDR2 YNFKEQ. The CDR3 extends over 14 amino acids. V lost 1 base, J lost 5 bases, and 11 bases lay in between. This CDR3 is CASSQGRGGETQYF. The CDR3, as DNA: TGTGCCAGCAGCCAAGGAAGAGGTGGGGAGACCCAGTACTTC.

This clonotype was counted between two and nine times. A much larger clone is a single base away; this may be a read error. The chain couples TRBV5-1 to TRBJ2-5; D gene ambiguous. The end of the DNA aligns better with TRBJ2-7, so the J call may be wrong. The CDR3 length is 13 residues. Per the germline V gene, CDR1 is SGHRS and CDR2 is YFSETQ. The CDR3 sequence is CASSLGYSDEQYF. CDR3 coding DNA: TGCGCCAGCAGCTTGGGATATTCGGACGAGCAGTACTTC.

The genes are TRBV4-2 and TRBJ2-1, with 8 bases lining up with TRBD2. The CDR3 has 16 residues. The V segment lost 1 base and the J segment 2 bases; nucleotides outside the gene matches: 4. Germline V CDR1 and CDR2: LGHNA, YNFKEQ. The CDR3 DNA reads as TGTGCCAGCAGCCAAGTAGCGGGGCCCCCCTACAATGAGCAGTTCTTC. Residues: CASSQVAGPPYNEQFF.

This clonotype was observed a handful of times. The chain links TRBV7-9 to TRBJ2-5, with 11 bases identical to TRBD2. V shed 7 bases and J 2 bases; nucleotides not matched to a gene: 6. The CDR3 sequence is 15 residues long. Germline CDR1 SEHNR, CDR2 FQNEAQ (reference sequence). The CDR3 sequence is CASTSSGGQQETQYF. The CDR3 nucleotides read TGTGCCAGCACCTCTAGCGGGGGGCAGCAAGAGACCCAGTACTTC.

In this sample, this clonotype turned up a few times. The chain carries TRBV20-1 and TRBJ1-1; D perhaps matches TRBD1 (5 bases). Germline assignment: CDR1 DFQATT and CDR2 SNEGSKA (reference sequence). CDR3 length equals 13 residues. With 5 bases removed from V and 1 base from J, the gap between germline ends came to 11 bases. The CDR3, as DNA: TGCAGTGCTCACGGGAGGGGGAACACTGAAGCTTTCTTT. It is translated as CSAHGRGNTEAFF.

This clonotype was seen a handful of times. The chain employs TRBV10-3 and TRBJ2-3, with D perhaps given as TRBD1 or TRBD2 (5 bases each). V was pared by 8 bases and J by 3 bases, with 12 bases between. Germline values: CDR1 ENHRY, CDR2 SYGVKD. The CDR3 covers 13 residues. The CDR3 region has the DNA TGTGCCATCTCAGGGAGTTGGACAGATACGCAGTATTTT. This codes for CAISGSWTDTQYF.

J is TRBJ1-2 and V is TRBV6-5, with a possible D match to TRBD1 (5 bases). Trimming cost V 3 bases and J 3 bases, with 17 bases left between them. The CDR3 has 16 residues. The germline gives CDR1 MNHEY, CDR2 SVGAGI. This chain's CDR3 is CASSYILGEGHYGYTF. CDR3 DNA: TGTGCCAGCAGTTATATCTTGGGGGAAGGGCACTATGGCTACACCTTC.

This clonotype was detected many times. The chain uses TRBV3-1 and TRBJ2-1; D ambiguous. CDR1 is LGHDT and CDR2 is YNNKEL in the germline V gene (reference sequence). The CDR3 is 12 amino acids. V lost 4 bases to trimming and J lost 6 bases, with 7 bases between them. CDR3 in DNA: TGTGCCAGCAGCCCCTGGGGCAATGAGCAGTTCTTC. Protein product: CASSPWGNEQFF.

This clonotype was counted only a few times. The gene calls are TRBV7-2 and TRBJ2-1; no clear D gene. There are 15 residues in the CDR3. Trimming stripped 8 bases from V and 6 bases from J, with 20 bases between. Germline assignment: CDR1 SGHTA and CDR2 FQGNSA. CDR3 nucleotides: TGTGCCAGCGGAAGCCGACATCCCCATACCAATGAGCAGTTCTTC. Amino acid sequence: CASGSRHPHTNEQFF. Full variable domain (rest looked up from reference TRBV7-2 and TRBJ2-1): GAGVSQSPSNKVTEKGKDVELRCDPISGHTALYWYRQSLGQGLEFLIYFQGNSAPDKSGLPSDRFSAERTGGSVSTLTIQRTQQEDSAVYLCASGSRHPHTNEQFFGPGTRLTVL.

The V call is TRBV4-3, the J call TRBJ2-3; 14 nucleotides align to TRBD2. This CDR3 is 18 amino acids long. V shed 0 bases and J 2 bases; nucleotides not matched to a gene: 4. Germline lookup yields CDR1 LGHNA and CDR2 YSLEER. CDR3 protein: CASSQDRGLAGVTDTQYF. The DNA for the CDR3 is TGCGCCAGCAGCCAAGATCGGGGACTAGCGGGGGTCACAGATACGCAGTATTTT.

The chain employs TRBV12-3 or TRBV12-4 and TRBJ2-1, with TRBD1 matching 8 bases. The CDR3 extends over 15 amino acids. V shed 6 bases and J 5 bases; nucleotides not matched to a gene: 9. CDR3 DNA sequence: TGTGCCAGCAGCCAAGACAGGGGTTCCCACAATGAGCAGTTCTTC. It encodes CASSQDRGSHNEQFF.

J is TRBJ1-2 and V is TRBV20-1; no firm D call. CDR3 size: 14 residues. V was trimmed by 7 bases and J by 4 bases, leaving 19 bases between them. Germline CDR1 DFQATT, CDR2 SNEGSKA (reference sequence). The DNA of the CDR3 is TGCAGTGTCACGGTGGGAGGGCCAGGCTATGGCTACACCTTC. Amino acids: CSVTVGGPGYGYTF.

This chain connects TRBV6-5 to TRBJ1-5; unclear D gene. CDR1 MNHEY and CDR2 SVGAGI come from the germline V gene. This CDR3 comprises 15 residues. V was shortened by 5 bases and J by 6 bases, with 17 bases between the two germline ends. The CDR3 spells CASSPRARSSQPQHF. DNA for the CDR3: TGTGCCAGCAGTCCCCGTGCACGGAGCTCTCAGCCCCAGCATTTT.

This clonotype has only a few counts. V and J are TRBV7-2 and TRBJ2-5; a possible D gene is TRBD2 (5 bases). TRBJ2-7 matches the DNA end more closely, so the J call is doubtful. Germline loops: CDR1 SGHTA, CDR2 FQGNSA. The CDR3 has 16 residues. The chain's CDR3 is CASSLDPRLAVLEQYF. Written as DNA, the CDR3 is TGTGCCAGCAGCTTAGATCCTCGGCTAGCCGTTCTCGAGCAGTACTTC.

The V and J genes are TRBV3-1 and TRBJ2-3, with TRBD2 matching over 11 bases. Unmatched junction bases numbered 8, after V lost 0 bases and J lost 6 bases. Germline assignment: CDR1 LGHDT and CDR2 YNNKEL (reference sequence). The CDR3 runs to 17 residues. The CDR3 spells CASSQDGRLAGGDTQYF. The CDR3 coding sequence is TGTGCCAGCAGCCAAGATGGTCGGCTAGCGGGAGGCGATACGCAGTATTTT.

The V call is TRBV29-1, the J call TRBJ2-1; D call uncertain. This CDR3 has 12 amino acids. Between the trimmed V and J ends, which lost 4 bases and 5 bases, there was a span of 9 bases. The germline gives CDR1 SQVTM, CDR2 ANQGSEA. The CDR3 nucleotides read TGCAGCGTTGCTGCCGGTCACAATGAGCAGTTCTTC. It encodes CSVAAGHNEQFF.

About this clonotype itself: With a much larger clone just one base away, this may be a read error. V gene TRBV6-5 combines with J gene TRBJ2-4, with unresolved D. With the DNA end fitting TRBJ2-7 better, the J assignment may be wrong. The CDR3 runs 12 residues. CDR1 is MNHEY, CDR2 SVGAGI, per germline. CDR3 bases: TGTGCCAGCAGTTACAACGGTTACGAGCAGTACTTC. Protein: CASSYNGYEQYF.

V gene TRBV28 combines with J gene TRBJ2-5; D not certain. The germline V gene encodes CDR1 MDHEN and CDR2 SYDVKM. CDR3 length equals 12 residues. V was trimmed by 1 base and J by 6 bases, leaving 6 bases between them. The CDR3 coding sequence is TGTGCCAGCAGTTTATTACGGCAGACCCAGTACTTC. It yields the protein CASSLLRQTQYF.

The chain is built from TRBV7-2 and TRBJ2-7; D remains unclear. The germline gives CDR1 SGHTA, CDR2 FQGNSA. Trimming removed 1 base from V and 1 base from J, with 8 bases in between. The CDR3 has 14 amino acids. The DNA of the CDR3 is TGTGCCAGCAGCTTAGTCTGGGATTCCTACGAGCAGTACTTC. Encoded protein: CASSLVWDSYEQYF.

The rearrangement joins TRBV28 to TRBJ2-1; 9 nucleotides agree with TRBD1. The J segment lost 4 bases and the V segment lost 8 bases, leaving 15 bases of the junction unmatched. This CDR3 is built from 17 residues. Germline V gene lookup returns CDR1 MDHEN and CDR2 SYDVKM. The CDR3 reads CASGGDRAQHGYNEQFF. In nucleotides, the CDR3 is TGTGCCAGCGGCGGGGACAGGGCCCAACACGGGTACAATGAGCAGTTCTTC.

This sequence joins TRBV6-1 and TRBJ2-5; D is possibly TRBD1 (5 bases). Trimming cost V 5 bases and J 11 bases, with 21 bases left between them. In germline, CDR1 is MNHNS, CDR2 SASEGT. This CDR3 contains 14 residues. CDR3 in DNA: TGTGCCAGCAGTCGACAGCCCCTACGTCCGGAGCAGTACTTC. This translates into CASSRQPLRPEQYF.

This chain connects TRBV7-3 to TRBJ2-3; D not resolved. From germline, CDR1 is SGHTA and CDR2 FQGTGA. Trimming left V 5 bases short and J 6 bases short, with 15 bases between. The CDR3 sequence is 14 residues long. The CDR3 DNA reads TGTGCCAGCAGCCAATTGGGCCGGCATGATACGCAGTATTTT. This sequence encodes CASSQLGRHDTQYF.

As regards this clonotype: At one of its ends the junction is not consistent with the germline gene, which may arise from a read error. This chain joins TRBV28 and TRBJ2-1, with a tentative D call TRBD2 (5 bases). The CDR3 consists of 19 residues. Germline loops: CDR1 MDHEN, CDR2 SYDVKM. CDR3: CASSFSGLGISISCNEQFF. Written as DNA, the CDR3 is TGTGCCAGCAGTTTTTCTGGACTCGGAATCTCTATCTCCTGCAATGAGCAGTTCTTC.